Sequencing of this T cell receptor (beta chain) was carried out in a study of T-cell reconstitution after alpha-beta-depleted transplantation in children. Construction of the TCRbeta library involved unique molecular identifiers. TCRdb reanalysed the PCR reads using MiXCR and keeps one entry per CDR3 protein. The sample lists 350,000 to 500,000 distinct CDR3 sequences, 43% occurring once. This clonotype was seen more than once but under ten times. Its target is unknown. Regarding the study as a whole: By one year post-transplant, T-cell counts and diversity largely arose from T cells that were newly produced. Recipient T cells and thymic progenitors that survived were the source of the high TCRbeta diversity seen at day 60 in some patients. After transplant, at about two months, alpha-beta T cells were reportedly derived from several hundred expanded graft clones.

Germline V gene lookup returns CDR1 LNHNV and CDR2 YYDKDF (reference sequence). The junction had 4 bases not matched to a gene; V was cut back by 5 bases and J by 4 bases. This CDR3 contains 15 residues. The clonotype was recovered from a girl aged 2 to 9 with aplastic anemia, due to receive a stem cell transplant. The rearrangement joins TRBV15 to TRBJ2-2; 10 bases are a match to TRBD1. The material was PBMCs, obtained before TCRalphabeta/CD19-depleted stem cell transplant. The CDR3 DNA reads as TGTGCCACCAGCGCCAGACAGGGGGCCACCGGGGAGCTGTTTTTT. This codes for CATSARQGATGELFF.